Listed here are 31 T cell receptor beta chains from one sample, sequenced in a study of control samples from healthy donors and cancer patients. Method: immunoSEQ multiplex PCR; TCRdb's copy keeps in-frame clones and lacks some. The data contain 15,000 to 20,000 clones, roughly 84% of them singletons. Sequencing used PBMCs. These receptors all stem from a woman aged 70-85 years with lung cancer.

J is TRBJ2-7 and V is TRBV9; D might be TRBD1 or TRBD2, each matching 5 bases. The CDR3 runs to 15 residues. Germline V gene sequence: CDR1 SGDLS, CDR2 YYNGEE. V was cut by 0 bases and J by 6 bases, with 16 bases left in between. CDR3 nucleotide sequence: TGTGCCAGCAGCGTAGATGGGACCTCCTCTGGCGAGCAGTACTTC. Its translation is CASSVDGTSSGEQYF.

The DNA for the CDR3 is TGTGCCAGCAGCTTTAAACTAGCAAAAGAGACCCAGTACTTC. This translates into CASSFKLAKETQYF. This chain joins TRBV11-2 and TRBJ2-5; D may be TRBD2 (6 bases). CDR1 SGHAT and CDR2 FQNNGV come from the germline V gene. CDR3 length equals 14 residues. Trimming pared 3 bases from V and 3 bases from J, leaving 11 bases between.

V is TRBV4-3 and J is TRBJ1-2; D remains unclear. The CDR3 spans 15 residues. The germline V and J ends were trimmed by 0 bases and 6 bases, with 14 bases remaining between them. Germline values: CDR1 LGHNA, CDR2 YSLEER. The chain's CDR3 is CASSQEGSMAHGYTF. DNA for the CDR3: TGCGCCAGCAGCCAAGAAGGATCTATGGCGCATGGCTACACCTTC.

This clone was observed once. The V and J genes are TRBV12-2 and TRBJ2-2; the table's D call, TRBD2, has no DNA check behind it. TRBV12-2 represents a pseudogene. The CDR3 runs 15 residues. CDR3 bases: TGTGCAGGTATCTACCCGGGGGGACACACCGGGGAGCTGTTTTTT. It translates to CAGIYPGGHTGELFF.

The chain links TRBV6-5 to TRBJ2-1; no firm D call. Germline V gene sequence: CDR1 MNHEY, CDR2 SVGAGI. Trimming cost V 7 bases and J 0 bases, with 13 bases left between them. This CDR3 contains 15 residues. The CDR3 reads CASTYDPSSYNEQFF. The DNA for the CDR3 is TGTGCCAGCACCTACGACCCAAGCTCCTACAATGAGCAGTTCTTC.

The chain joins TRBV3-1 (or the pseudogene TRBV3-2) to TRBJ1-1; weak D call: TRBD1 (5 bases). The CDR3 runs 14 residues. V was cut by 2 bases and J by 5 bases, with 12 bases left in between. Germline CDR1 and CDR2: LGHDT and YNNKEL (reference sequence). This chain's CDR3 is CASSQSQGWTEAFF. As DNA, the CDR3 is TGTGCCAGCAGCCAAAGTCAGGGATGGACTGAAGCTTTCTTT.

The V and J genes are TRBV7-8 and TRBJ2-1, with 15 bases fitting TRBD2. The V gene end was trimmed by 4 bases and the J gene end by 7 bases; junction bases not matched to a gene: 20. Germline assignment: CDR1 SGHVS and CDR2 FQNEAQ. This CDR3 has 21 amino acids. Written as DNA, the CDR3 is TGTGCCAGCAGCTGGGGATACGGGGGACTAGCGGGAGGATCGGGGTGGAATGAGCAGTTCTTC. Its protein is CASSWGYGGLAGGSGWNEQFF.

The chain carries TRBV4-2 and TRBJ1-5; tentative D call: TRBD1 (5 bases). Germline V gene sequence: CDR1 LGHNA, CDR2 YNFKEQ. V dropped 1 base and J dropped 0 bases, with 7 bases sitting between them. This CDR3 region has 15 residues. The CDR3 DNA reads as TGTGCCAGCAGCCAAGGGGGGATTAGCAATCAGCCCCAGCATTTT. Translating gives CASSQGGISNQPQHF.

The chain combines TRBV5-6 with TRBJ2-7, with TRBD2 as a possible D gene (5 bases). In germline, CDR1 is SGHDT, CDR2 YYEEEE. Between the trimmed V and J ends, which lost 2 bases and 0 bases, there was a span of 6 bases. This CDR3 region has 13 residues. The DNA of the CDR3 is TGTGCCAGCAGCTTCGGGAACTCCTACGAGCAGTACTTC. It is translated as CASSFGNSYEQYF.

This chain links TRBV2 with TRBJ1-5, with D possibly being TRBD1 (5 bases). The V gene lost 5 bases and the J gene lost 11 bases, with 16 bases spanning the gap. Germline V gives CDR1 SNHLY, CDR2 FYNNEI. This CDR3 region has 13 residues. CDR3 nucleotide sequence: TGTGCCAGCAGTCTTACAGGTCAATCAGCCCAGCATTTT. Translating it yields CASSLTGQSAQHF.

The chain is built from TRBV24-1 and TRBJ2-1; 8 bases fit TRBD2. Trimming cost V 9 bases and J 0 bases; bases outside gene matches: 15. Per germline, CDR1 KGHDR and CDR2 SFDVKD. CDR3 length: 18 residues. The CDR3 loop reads CATGGIQREPGSYNEQFF. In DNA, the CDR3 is TGTGCCACCGGAGGGATCCAGCGGGAGCCTGGCTCCTACAATGAGCAGTTCTTC.

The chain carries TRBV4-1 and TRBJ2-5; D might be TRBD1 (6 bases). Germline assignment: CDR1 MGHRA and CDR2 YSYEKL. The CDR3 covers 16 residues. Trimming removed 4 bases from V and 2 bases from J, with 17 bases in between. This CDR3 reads CASSLSNRVLQETQYF. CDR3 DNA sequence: TGCGCCAGCAGCCTTTCAAACAGGGTCCTTCAAGAGACCCAGTACTTC.

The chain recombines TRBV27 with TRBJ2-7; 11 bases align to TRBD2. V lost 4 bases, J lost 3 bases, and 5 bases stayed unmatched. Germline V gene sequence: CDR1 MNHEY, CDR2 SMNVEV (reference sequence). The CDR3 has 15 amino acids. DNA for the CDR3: TGTGCCAGCAGTTCGATTAGCGGGAGGGGCTACGAGCAGTACTTC. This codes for CASSSISGRGYEQYF.

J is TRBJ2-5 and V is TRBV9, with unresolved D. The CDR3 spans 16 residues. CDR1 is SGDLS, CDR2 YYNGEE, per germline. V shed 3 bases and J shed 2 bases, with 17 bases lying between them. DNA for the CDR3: TGTGCCAGCAGCGAATCGGGCTACTCATTACAAGAGACCCAGTACTTC. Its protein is CASSESGYSLQETQYF.

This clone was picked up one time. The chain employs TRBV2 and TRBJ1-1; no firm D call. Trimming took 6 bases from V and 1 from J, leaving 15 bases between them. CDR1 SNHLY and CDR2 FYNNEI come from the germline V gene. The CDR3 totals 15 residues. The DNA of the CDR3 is TGTGCCAGCAGACCCCTTACCCTGGGGAACACTGAAGCTTTCTTT. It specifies CASRPLTLGNTEAFF. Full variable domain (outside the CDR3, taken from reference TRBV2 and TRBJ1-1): EPEVTQTPSHQVTQMGQEVILRCVPISNHLYFYWYRQILGQKVEFLVSFYNNEISEKSEIFDDQFSVERPDGSNFTLKIRSTKLEDSAMYFCASRPLTLGNTEAFFGQGTRLTVV.

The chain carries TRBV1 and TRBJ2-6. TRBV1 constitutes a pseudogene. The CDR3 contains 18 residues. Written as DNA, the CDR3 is TGCACCAGCAGAGGGCATTGTTTGTGCCAAAGTCGGGCCAACGTCCTGACTTTC. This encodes CTSRGHCLCQSRANVLTF.

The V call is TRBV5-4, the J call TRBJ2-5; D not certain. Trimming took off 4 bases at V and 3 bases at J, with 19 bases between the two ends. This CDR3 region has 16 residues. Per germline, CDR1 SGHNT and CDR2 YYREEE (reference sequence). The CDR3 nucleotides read TGTGCCAGCAGCGGTGGTGTCCGGGCCTCGAAAGAGACCCAGTACTTC. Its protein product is CASSGGVRASKETQYF.

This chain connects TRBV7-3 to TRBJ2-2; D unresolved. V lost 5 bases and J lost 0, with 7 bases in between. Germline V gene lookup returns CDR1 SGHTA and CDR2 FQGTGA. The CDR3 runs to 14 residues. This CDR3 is CASSPRSNTGELFF. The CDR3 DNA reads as TGTGCCAGCAGCCCTAGATCGAACACCGGGGAGCTGTTTTTT.

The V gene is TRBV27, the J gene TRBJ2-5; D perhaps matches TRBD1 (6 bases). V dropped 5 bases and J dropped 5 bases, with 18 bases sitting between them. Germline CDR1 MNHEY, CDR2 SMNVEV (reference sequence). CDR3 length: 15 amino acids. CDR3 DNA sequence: TGTGCCAGCAGTCAAAATTGGCAGGGGCAGGAGACCCAGTACTTC. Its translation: CASSQNWQGQETQYF.

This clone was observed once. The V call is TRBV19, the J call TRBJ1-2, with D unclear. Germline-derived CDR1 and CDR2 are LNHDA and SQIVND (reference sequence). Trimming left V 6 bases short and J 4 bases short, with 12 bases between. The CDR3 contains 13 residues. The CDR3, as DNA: TGTGCCAGTAGCCTCGGCCAGTTCTATGGCTACACCTTC. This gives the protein CASSLGQFYGYTF.

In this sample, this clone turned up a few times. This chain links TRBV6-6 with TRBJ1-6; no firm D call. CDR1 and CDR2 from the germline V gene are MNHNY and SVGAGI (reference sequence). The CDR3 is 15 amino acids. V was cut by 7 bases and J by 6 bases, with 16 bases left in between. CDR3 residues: CASTPVGSFNSPLHF. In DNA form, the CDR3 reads TGTGCCAGCACCCCCGTCGGGTCATTTAATTCACCCCTCCACTTT.

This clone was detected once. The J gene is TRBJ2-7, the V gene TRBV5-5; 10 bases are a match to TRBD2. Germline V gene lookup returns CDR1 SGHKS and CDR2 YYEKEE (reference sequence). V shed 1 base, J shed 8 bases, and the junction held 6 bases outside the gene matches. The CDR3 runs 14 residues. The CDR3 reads CASSLTSGIVQQYF. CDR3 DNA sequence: TGTGCCAGCAGCTTGACTAGCGGGATTGTACAGCAGTACTTC.

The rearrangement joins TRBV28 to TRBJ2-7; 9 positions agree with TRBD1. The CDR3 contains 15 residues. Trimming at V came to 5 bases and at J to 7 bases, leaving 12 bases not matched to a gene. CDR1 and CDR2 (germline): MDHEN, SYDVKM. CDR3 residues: CASSPPDRGVREQYF. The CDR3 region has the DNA TGTGCCAGCAGTCCACCGGACAGGGGCGTTAGGGAGCAGTACTTC.

The CDR3 DNA reads as TGTGCCAGCAGCCGCTCTAGGAACAATGAGCAGTTCTTC. As protein: CASSRSRNNEQFF. The chain has TRBV7-2 and TRBJ2-1; D is unclear. The germline CDR1 and CDR2 sequences are SGHTA and FQGNSA. CDR3 size: 13 residues. Trimming stripped 5 bases from V and 5 bases from J, with 10 bases between.

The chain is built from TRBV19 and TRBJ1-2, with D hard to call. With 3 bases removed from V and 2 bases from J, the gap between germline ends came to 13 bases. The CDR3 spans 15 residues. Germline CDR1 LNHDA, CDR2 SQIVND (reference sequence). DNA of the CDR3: TGTGCCAGTAGTATCTACCTAAATCCGAACTATGGCTACACCTTC. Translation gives CASSIYLNPNYGYTF.

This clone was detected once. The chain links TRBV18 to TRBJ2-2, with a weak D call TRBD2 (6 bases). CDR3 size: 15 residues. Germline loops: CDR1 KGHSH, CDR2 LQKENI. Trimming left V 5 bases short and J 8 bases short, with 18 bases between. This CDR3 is CASSMLRLEMGELFF. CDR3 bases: TGTGCCAGCTCAATGCTCCGACTAGAGATGGGGGAGCTGTTTTTT.

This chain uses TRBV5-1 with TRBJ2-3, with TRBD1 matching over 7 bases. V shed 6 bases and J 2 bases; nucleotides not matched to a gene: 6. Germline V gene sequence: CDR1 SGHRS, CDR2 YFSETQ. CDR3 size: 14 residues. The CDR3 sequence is CASTTGVYTDTQYF. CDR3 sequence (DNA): TGCGCCAGCACCACAGGGGTCTACACAGATACGCAGTATTTT.

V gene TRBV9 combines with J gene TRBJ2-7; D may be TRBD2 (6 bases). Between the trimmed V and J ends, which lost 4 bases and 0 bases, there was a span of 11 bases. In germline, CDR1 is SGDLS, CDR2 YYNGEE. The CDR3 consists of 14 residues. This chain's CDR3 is CASSPWGDSYEQYF. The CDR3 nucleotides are TGTGCCAGCAGCCCGTGGGGGGACTCCTACGAGCAGTACTTC.

The CDR3 reads CASSSGLAGGYTGELFF. In DNA form, the CDR3 reads TGTGCCAGCAGCTCGGGACTAGCGGGAGGGTACACCGGGGAGCTGTTTTTT. V and J are TRBV7-6 and TRBJ2-2; 16 positions agree with TRBD2. The length of the CDR3 is 17 residues. Germline V gene data show CDR1 as SGHVS and CDR2 as FNYEAQ. V lost 4 bases and J lost 3; bases outside the gene matches: 2.

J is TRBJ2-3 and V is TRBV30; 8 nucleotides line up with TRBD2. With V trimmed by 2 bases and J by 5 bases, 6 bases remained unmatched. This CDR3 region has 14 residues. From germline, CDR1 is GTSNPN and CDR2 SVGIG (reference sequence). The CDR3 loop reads CAWSKAGAVDTQYF. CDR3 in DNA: TGTGCCTGGAGTAAAGCGGGAGCCGTAGATACGCAGTATTTT.

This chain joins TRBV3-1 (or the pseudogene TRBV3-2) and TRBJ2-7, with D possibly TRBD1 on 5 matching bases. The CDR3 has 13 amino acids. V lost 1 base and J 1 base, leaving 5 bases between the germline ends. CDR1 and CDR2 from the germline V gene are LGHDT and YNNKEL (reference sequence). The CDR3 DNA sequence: TGTGCCAGCAGCCAAGGACAGTCCTACGAGCAGTACTTC. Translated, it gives CASSQGQSYEQYF.